This TCR beta chain was sequenced during a study of blood T cell repertoires in COVID-19. Overall study context: Sources were T cells, B-cell-depleted T cells, or PBMCs; the material itself was cDNA or gDNA.

Germline CDR1 LNHNV, CDR2 YYDKDF (reference sequence). There are 15 residues in the CDR3. V dropped 9 bases and J dropped 3; count of bases not matched to a gene: 10. Original methodology: Quantification of nucleated cells was approximated via reference gene primer amplification. Using immunoSEQ multiplex PCR, the repertoire was profiled, and TCRdb retains in-frame clones only, with some absent. The V and J calls and clone size were taken over from that table, and D and trimming were inferred from the DNA. Among about 240,000 clones listed, about nine tenths were seen once. The sample was peripheral blood. This TCR was recovered from a man aged 55 to 69 who had recovered from COVID-19. The V gene is TRBV15, the J gene TRBJ1-4; TRBD1 agrees at 7 bases. Here the CDR3 DNA reads TGTGCCACGTCGCGGGTAGGGACAGCTAATGAAAAACTGTTTTTT. Translation: CATSRVGTANEKLFF.